This T cell receptor beta chain was identified during a study of a mutant IDH1 vaccine in newly diagnosed glioma. Study summary: Most patients had received both radiotherapy and temozolomide, the prior options being radiotherapy, temozolomide, or both.

As concerns this clone: Antigen specificity is unknown.

This CDR3 has 10 amino acids. V was shortened by 8 bases and J by 9 bases, with 5 bases between the two germline ends. Germline lookup yields CDR1 MDHEN and CDR2 SYDVKM. Time point noted: baseline, week 1 (first vaccination visit). As to treatment: pre-vaccination baseline after standard-of-care therapy. The donor cohort comprised cases of new WHO grade 3 or 4 IDH1-mutant, ATRX-lost astrocytoma. Study conclusions and caveats: There seemed to be no relation between pseudoprogression and changes in top peripheral T cell clonotypes. Induction of immune responses by the vaccine occurred in 85% to 95% of patients.

This table comes from immunoSEQ multiplex PCR, and its TCRdb copy is limited to in-frame clones, with some not included. This table holds 75,000 to 100,000 clones, roughly 90% found once. The clonotype was recovered from a woman in her forties or fifties with glioma. The specimen comprised PBMCs, sampled from a glioma patient treated with radiotherapy, temozolomide or both. The V gene is TRBV28, the J gene TRBJ1-6; D is unclear. The CDR3: CASGVSPLHF. DNA of the CDR3: TGTGCCAGCGGGGTTTCACCCCTCCACTTT.